A selection of T cell receptor beta chains follows, all from one sample in a study of beta chain features in type 1 diabetes. Data came from immunoSEQ multiplex PCR; TCRdb stores just in-frame clones and leaves some out. Of roughly 700,000 clones in the sample, roughly 13% are singletons; the top ten hold less than 0.025%. The material sequenced was naive CD4+ T cells from blood. These receptors came from a man aged 18-30 years with type 1 diabetes. CDR3s include the opening cysteine and the closing phenylalanine or tryptophan. The D gene is left open where the match is weak. Size tells how often a clone was seen (once, few, many) or the class of an expanded clone, and some rows leave it out.

abundance | j_gene | d_gene | v_gene | CDR3aa | CDR3nt
few | TRBJ1-2 | NA | TRBV28 | CASGWDYGYTF | TGTGCCAGCGGGTGGGACTATGGCTACACCTTC
few | TRBJ1-5 | NA | TRBV7-9 | CASSITDSNQPQHF | TGTGCCAGCAGCATCACAGACAGCAATCAGCCCCAGCATTTT
NA | TRBJ2-2 | TRBD1 | TRBV7-3 | CASSSQGANTGELFF | TGTGCCAGCAGCTCCCAGGGGGCGAACACCGGGGAGCTGTTTTTT
few | TRBJ2-5 | NA | TRBV5-1 | CASSSPSGAQETQYF | TGCGCCAGCAGCTCCCCCAGTGGGGCCCAAGAGACCCAGTACTTC
few | TRBJ2-7 | NA | TRBV12-2 | CASRLDLAGAYEQYF | TGTGCAAGTCGCTTAGACCTAGCGGGGGCCTACGAGCAGTACTTC
NA | TRBJ2-7 | NA | TRBV5-1 | CASSFYSYEQYF | TGCGCCAGCAGCTTTTACTCCTACGAGCAGTACTTC
few | TRBJ1-1 | NA | TRBV20-1 | CSVEENTEAFF | TGCAGTGTGGAGGAGAACACTGAAGCTTTCTTT
few | TRBJ2-1 | TRBD1 | TRBV10-3 | CAAGDSYNEQFF | TGTGCCGCCGGGGACAGTTACAATGAGCAGTTCTTC
few | TRBJ1-2 | TRBD1 | TRBV5-4 | CASSYYLQGPPNGYTF | TGTGCCAGCAGCTACTACCTACAGGGGCCCCCGAATGGCTACACCTTC
few | TRBJ1-4 | NA | TRBV29-1 | CSVEDPRDYSDEKLFF | TGCAGCGTTGAAGACCCGAGGGACTATTCCGACGAAAAACTGTTTTTT
few | TRBJ2-1 | NA | TRBV10-3 | CASGTNEQFF | TGTGCCTCCGGAACTAATGAGCAGTTCTTC
NA | TRBJ2-5 | TRBD1 | TRBV11-3 | CASSPGTGVVETQYF | TGTGCCAGCAGCCCCGGGACAGGGGTTGTGGAGACCCAGTACTTC
NA | TRBJ2-4 | NA | TRBV5-1 | CASSLGWGPPKDIQYF | TGCGCCAGCAGCTTGGGTTGGGGTCCCCCAAAGGACATTCAGTACTTC
NA | TRBJ1-2 | NA | TRBV25-1 | CASSEGRGIRGGYTF | TGTGCCAGCAGTGAGGGACGCGGGATCAGGGGTGGCTACACCTTC
NA | TRBJ2-7 | TRBD1 | TRBV18 | CASSPGQGDTYEQYF | TGTGCCAGCTCACCAGGCCAGGGGGATACCTACGAGCAGTACTTC
few | TRBJ2-4 | TRBD2 | TRBV2 | CASNEGGLAKNIQYF | TGTGCCAGCAATGAAGGGGGACTAGCGAAAAACATTCAGTACTTC
NA | TRBJ1-2 | NA | TRBV30 | CAWIPSPGGGYTF | TGTGCCTGGATCCCCTCCCCGGGGGGCGGCTACACCTTC
NA | TRBJ2-5 | TRBD2 | TRBV7-2 | CASSPSASGAEETQYF | TGTGCCAGCAGCCCCTCCGCCAGCGGGGCCGAAGAGACCCAGTACTTC
NA | TRBJ2-3 | TRBD1 | TRBV6-1 | CASSGDRGRLDTQYF | TGTGCCAGCAGTGGGGACAGGGGGCGCTTAGATACGCAGTATTTT
NA | TRBJ1-1 | NA | TRBV2 | CASSREGGDTEAFF | TGTGCCAGCAGCAGAGAGGGCGGCGACACTGAAGCTTTCTTT
few | TRBJ1-1 | TRBD1 | TRBV5-4 | CASSTSLDRANTEAFF | TGTGCCAGCAGCACCTCCCTCGACAGGGCGAACACTGAAGCTTTCTTT
NA | TRBJ2-1 | NA | TRBV9 | CASSVTSSSYNEQFF | TGTGCCAGCAGCGTCACCTCGAGCTCCTACAATGAGCAGTTCTTC